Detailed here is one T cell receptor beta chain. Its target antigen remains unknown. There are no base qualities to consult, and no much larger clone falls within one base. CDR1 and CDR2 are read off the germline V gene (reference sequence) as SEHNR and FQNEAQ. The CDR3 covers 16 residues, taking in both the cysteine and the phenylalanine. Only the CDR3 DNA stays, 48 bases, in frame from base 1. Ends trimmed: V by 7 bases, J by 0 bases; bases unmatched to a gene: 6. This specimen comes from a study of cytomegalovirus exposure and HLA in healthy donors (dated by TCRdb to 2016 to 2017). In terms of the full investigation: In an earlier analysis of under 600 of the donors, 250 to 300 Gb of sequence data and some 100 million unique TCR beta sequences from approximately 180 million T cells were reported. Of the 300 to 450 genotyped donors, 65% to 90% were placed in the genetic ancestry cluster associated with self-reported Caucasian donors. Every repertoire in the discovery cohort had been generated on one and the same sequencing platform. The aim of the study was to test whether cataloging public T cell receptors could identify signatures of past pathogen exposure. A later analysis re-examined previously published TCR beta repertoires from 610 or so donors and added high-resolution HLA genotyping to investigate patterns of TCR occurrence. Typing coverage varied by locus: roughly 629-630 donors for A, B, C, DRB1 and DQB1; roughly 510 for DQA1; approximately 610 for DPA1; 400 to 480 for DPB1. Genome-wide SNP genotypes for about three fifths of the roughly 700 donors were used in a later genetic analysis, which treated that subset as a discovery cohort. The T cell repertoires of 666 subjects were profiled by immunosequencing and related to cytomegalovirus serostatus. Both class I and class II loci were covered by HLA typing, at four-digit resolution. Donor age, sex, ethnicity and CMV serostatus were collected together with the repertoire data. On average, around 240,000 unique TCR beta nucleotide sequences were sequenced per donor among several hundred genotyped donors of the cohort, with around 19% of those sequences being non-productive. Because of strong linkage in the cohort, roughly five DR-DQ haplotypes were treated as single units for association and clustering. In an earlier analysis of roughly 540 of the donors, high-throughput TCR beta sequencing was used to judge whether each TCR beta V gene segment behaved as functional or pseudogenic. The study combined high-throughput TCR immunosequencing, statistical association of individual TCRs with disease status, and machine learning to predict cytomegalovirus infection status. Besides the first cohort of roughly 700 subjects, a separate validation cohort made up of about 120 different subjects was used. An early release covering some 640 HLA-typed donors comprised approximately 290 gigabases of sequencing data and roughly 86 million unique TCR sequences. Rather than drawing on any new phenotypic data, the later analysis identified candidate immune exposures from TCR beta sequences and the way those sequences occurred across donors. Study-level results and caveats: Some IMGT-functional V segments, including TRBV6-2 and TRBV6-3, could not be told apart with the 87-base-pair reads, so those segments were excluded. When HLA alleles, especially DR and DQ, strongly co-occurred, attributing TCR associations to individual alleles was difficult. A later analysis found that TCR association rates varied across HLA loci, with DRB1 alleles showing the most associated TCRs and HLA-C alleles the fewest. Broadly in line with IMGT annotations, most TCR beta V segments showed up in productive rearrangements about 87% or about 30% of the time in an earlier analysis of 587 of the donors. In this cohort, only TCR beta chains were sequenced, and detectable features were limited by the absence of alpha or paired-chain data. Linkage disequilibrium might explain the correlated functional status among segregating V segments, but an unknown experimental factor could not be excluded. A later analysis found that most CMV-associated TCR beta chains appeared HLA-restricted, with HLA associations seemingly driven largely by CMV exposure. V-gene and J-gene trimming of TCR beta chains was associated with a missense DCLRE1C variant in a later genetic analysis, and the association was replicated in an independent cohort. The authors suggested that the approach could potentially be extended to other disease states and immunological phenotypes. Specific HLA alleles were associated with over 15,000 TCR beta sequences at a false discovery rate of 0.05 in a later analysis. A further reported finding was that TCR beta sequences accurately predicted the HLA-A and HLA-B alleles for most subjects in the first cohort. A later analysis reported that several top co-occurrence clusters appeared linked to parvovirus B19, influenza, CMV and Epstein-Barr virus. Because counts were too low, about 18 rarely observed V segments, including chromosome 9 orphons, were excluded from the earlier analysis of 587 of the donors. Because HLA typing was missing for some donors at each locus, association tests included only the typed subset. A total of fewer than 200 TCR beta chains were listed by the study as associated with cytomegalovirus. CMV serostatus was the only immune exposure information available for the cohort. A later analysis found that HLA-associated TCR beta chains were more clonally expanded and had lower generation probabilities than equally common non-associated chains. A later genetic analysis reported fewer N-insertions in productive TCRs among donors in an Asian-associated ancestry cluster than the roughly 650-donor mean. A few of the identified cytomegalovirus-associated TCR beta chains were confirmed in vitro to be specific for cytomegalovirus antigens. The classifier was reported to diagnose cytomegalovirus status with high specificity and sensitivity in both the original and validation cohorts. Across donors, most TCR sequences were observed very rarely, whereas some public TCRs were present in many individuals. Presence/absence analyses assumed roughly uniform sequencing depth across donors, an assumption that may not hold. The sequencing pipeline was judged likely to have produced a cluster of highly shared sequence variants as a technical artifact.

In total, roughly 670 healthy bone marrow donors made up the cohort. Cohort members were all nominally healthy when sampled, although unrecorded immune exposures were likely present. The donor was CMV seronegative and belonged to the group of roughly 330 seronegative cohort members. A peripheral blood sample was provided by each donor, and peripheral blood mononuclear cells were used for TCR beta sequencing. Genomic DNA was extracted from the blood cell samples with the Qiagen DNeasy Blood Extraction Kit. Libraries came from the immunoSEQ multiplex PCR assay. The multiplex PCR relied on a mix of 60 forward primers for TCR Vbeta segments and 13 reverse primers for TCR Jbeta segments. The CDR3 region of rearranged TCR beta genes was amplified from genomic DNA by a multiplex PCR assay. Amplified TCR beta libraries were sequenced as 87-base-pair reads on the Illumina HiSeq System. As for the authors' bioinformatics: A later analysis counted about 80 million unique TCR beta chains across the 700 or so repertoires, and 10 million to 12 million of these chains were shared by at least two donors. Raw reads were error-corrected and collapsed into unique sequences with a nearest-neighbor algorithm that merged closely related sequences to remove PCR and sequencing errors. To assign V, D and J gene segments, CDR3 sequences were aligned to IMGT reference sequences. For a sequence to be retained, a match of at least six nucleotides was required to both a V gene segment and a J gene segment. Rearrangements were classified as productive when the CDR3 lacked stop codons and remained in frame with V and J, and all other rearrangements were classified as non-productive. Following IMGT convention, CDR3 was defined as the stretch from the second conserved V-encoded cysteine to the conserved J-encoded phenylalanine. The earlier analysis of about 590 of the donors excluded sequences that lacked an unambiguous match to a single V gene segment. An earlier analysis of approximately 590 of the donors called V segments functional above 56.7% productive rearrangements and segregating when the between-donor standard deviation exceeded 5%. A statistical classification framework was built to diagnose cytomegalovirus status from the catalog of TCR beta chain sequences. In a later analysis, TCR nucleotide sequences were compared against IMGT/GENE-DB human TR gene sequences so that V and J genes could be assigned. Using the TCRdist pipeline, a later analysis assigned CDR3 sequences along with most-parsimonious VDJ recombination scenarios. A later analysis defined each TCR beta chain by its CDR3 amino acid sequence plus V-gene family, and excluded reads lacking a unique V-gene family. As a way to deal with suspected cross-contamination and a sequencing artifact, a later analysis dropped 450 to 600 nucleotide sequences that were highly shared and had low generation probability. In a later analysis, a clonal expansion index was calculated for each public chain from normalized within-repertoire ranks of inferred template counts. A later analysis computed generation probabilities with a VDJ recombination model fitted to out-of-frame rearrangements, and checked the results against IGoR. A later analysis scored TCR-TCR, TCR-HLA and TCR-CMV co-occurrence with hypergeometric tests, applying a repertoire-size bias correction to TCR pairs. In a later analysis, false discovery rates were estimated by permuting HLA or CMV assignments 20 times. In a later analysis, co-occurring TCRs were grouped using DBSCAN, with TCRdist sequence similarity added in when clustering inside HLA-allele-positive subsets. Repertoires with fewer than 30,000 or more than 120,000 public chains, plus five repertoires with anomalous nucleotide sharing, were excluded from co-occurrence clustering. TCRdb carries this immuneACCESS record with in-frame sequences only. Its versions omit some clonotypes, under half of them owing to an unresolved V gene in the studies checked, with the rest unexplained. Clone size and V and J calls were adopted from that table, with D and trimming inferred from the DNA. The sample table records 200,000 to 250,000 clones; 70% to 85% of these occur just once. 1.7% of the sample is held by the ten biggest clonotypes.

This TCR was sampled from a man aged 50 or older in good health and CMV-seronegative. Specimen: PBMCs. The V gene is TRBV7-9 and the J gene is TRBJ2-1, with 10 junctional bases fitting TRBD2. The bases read TGTGCCAGCAACCCTCCTAGCGGGAGCTCCTACAATGAGCAGTTCTTC. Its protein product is CASNPPSGSSYNEQFF.